Listed below are T cell receptor beta chains from one sample, sequenced in a study of graft-versus-host responses after intestinal transplantation. Profiled with immunoSEQ multiplex PCR; TCRdb holds only in-frame clones, not every one. The sample shows around 110,000 clones, just over 90% of them seen only once. No antigen has been identified for these receptors. Sequencing used unstimulated CD4+ T cells sorted from spleen or lymph node cells, obtained before intestinal transplant. Receptor source: a human donor who received an intestinal transplant. Each CDR3 is given without its conserved first and last residue. Fields, in order: V gene, CDR3 protein.

v_gene: TRBV2
CDR3aa: ASRGDRKVETQY

v_gene: TRBV20-1
CDR3aa: SALRNTEAF

v_gene: TRBV30
CDR3aa: AWSVSGPGYT

v_gene: TRBV7-2
CDR3aa: ASSLGDRVYYGYT

v_gene: TRBV11-2
CDR3aa: ASSLDGWRSETQY

v_gene: TRBV27
CDR3aa: ASSPLGEGLNQPQH

v_gene: TRBV6-1
CDR3aa: ATAWSTSGRNTQY

v_gene: TRBV20-1
CDR3aa: SAYAATEAF

v_gene: TRBV5-1
CDR3aa: ASSLGAGTGGTGELF

v_gene: TRBV11-1
CDR3aa: ASSLALGGYEQY

v_gene: TRBV18
CDR3aa: ASSPTGFSSGANVLT

v_gene: TRBV19
CDR3aa: ARPGGPTYEQY

v_gene: TRBV7-4
CDR3aa: ASSLDCLAGGPYNEQF

v_gene: TRBV7-8
CDR3aa: ASSLENAYTDTQY

v_gene: TRBV19
CDR3aa: ASSKRLAGRTDTQY

v_gene: TRBV28
CDR3aa: ASRSRGTATQETQY

v_gene: TRBV2
CDR3aa: ASSGEVRNTEAF

v_gene: TRBV29-1
CDR3aa: SVDGDREYGGYT

v_gene: TRBV6-1
CDR3aa: ASSEALRQGRQPQH

v_gene: TRBV6-6
CDR3aa: ASSSPGSYEQY

v_gene: TRBV27
CDR3aa: ASFPELNTEAF

v_gene: TRBV27
CDR3aa: ASRRTTGSDTQY

v_gene: TRBV10-1
CDR3aa: ASSVGGAPYEQY

v_gene: TRBV6-1
CDR3aa: ASSVGQGELNEQF

v_gene: TRBV5-1
CDR3aa: ASSLTPGGFPSYEQY

v_gene: TRBV19
CDR3aa: ASSIGTSGLQTQF